A single T cell receptor (beta chain) is shown here with its context. The sample contains more than one DNA sequence encoding this CDR3. Using immunoSEQ multiplex PCR, the repertoire was profiled, and TCRdb retains in-frame clones only, with some absent. Altogether some 340,000 clones are present, roughly 87% being singletons, with the ten largest covering 1% to 1.5%. This sample was taken from a study of cytomegalovirus exposure and HLA in healthy donors. The sequence was collected from a woman in her 30s in good health and CMV-seropositive. Sequenced material: PBMCs.

For the CDR3, the DNA is TGCGCCAGCAGCTTCTCGAGCTCCTACGAGCAGTACTTC. Translation gives CASSFSSSYEQYF. This chain uses TRBV5-1 with TRBJ2-7, with D unclear. Trimming pared 2 bases from V and 0 bases from J, leaving 6 bases between. The CDR3 runs to 13 residues. CDR1 and CDR2 (germline): SGHRS, YFSETQ.